The 18 T cell receptor beta chains below all came from one sample that was sequenced in a study of blood T cell repertoires in COVID-19. Method: immunoSEQ multiplex PCR; TCRdb's copy keeps in-frame clones and lacks some. Of hundreds of thousands of clones listed, around nine tenths are singletons. The sample consisted of peripheral blood. The receptors come from a woman aged 60 to 75 who had recovered from COVID-19.

The gene calls are TRBV5-4 and TRBJ2-1; 7 bases align to TRBD2. CDR1 is SGHNT, CDR2 YYREEE, per germline (reference sequence). The CDR3 is 14 residues long. Losses at the gene ends were 2 bases for V and 7 bases for J; bases not matched to a gene: 6. The DNA for the CDR3 is TGTGCCAGCAGCTTTGGAGCGGGGCTAAATGAGCAGTTCTTC. Translating it yields CASSFGAGLNEQFF. The full variable domain, with the rest looked up from reference TRBV5-4 and TRBJ2-1, is ETGVTQSPTHLIKTRGQQVTLRCSSQSGHNTVSWYQQALGQGPQFIFQYYREEENGRGNFPPRFSGLQFPNYSSELNVNALELDDSALYLCASSFGAGLNEQFFGPGTRLTVL.

The chain has TRBV28 and TRBJ1-1; D gene ambiguous. This CDR3 is 14 amino acids long. Germline CDR1 is MDHEN and CDR2 is SYDVKM. V was trimmed by 6 bases and J by 3 bases, leaving 14 bases between them. CDR3 DNA: TGTGCCAGCAGCTTTTCTGTCGGAGACACTGAAGCTTTCTTT. Its translation is CASSFSVGDTEAFF.

The gene calls are TRBV7-6 and TRBJ2-2, with D perhaps matching TRBD2 (7 bases). V lost 2 bases, J lost 2 bases, and 12 bases lay in between. The CDR3 is 16 residues long. The germline V gene has CDR1 SGHVS and CDR2 FNYEAQ. The CDR3 DNA is TGTGCCAGCAGCTTAATCTCGGGGGGCAACACCGGGGAGCTGTTTTTT. Translated: CASSLISGGNTGELFF.

The J gene is TRBJ1-2, the V gene TRBV27; a possible D gene is TRBD1 (6 bases). V lost 6 bases and J 5 bases, leaving 16 bases between the germline ends. Germline lookup yields CDR1 MNHEY and CDR2 SMNVEV (reference sequence). The length of the CDR3 is 14 residues. Here the CDR3 reads CASSPPDSFYGYTF. DNA of the CDR3: TGTGCCAGCAGCCCCCCGGACAGCTTTTATGGCTACACCTTC.

This clone appeared once. The genes are TRBV28 and TRBJ2-4, with D perhaps TRBD2 (6 bases). Germline V CDR1 and CDR2: MDHEN, SYDVKM. The CDR3 has 16 residues. Deletions cut 8 bases from V and 9 bases from J, with 26 bases between. CDR3: CASLGGRQPRERIQYF. CDR3 coding DNA: TGTGCCAGCCTCGGGGGTAGGCAACCTAGGGAGCGCATTCAGTACTTC.

The rearrangement joins TRBV4-3 to TRBJ1-3; weak D call: TRBD1 (5 bases). Deletions cut 3 bases from V and 2 bases from J, with 11 bases between. CDR1 and CDR2 from the germline V gene are LGHNA and YSLEER. This CDR3 comprises 15 residues. The CDR3 region has the DNA TGCGCCAGCAGCCAGCGTCAGGGCCCTGGAAACACCATATATTTT. This codes for CASSQRQGPGNTIYF.

The chain recombines TRBV19 with TRBJ1-5, with D possibly being TRBD1 (6 bases). The germline V gene has CDR1 LNHDA and CDR2 SQIVND (reference sequence). With 0 bases removed from V and 5 bases from J, the gap between germline ends came to 11 bases. The CDR3 contains 15 residues. This chain's CDR3 is CASSIDHQGHQPQHF. In DNA form, the CDR3 reads TGTGCCAGTAGTATAGATCACCAGGGGCATCAGCCCCAGCATTTT.

V gene TRBV7-8 combines with J gene TRBJ2-7; TRBD2 matches 11 bases. V shed 1 base, J shed 7 bases, and the junction held 6 bases outside the gene matches. This CDR3 has 15 amino acids. The germline V gene encodes CDR1 SGHVS and CDR2 FQNEAQ. DNA of the CDR3: TGTGCCAGCAGCTTAGGGTCGACTAGCGGGGATGAGCAGTACTTC. This sequence encodes CASSLGSTSGDEQYF.

The genes are TRBV19 and TRBJ2-2; TRBD2 might be the D (7 bases). In germline, CDR1 is LNHDA, CDR2 SQIVND (reference sequence). V lost 3 bases and J lost 5, with 10 bases in between. The CDR3 runs 14 residues. CDR3 amino acids: CASSIRGATGELFF. In DNA, the CDR3 is TGTGCCAGTAGTATCCGGGGGGCTACCGGGGAGCTGTTTTTT. Using reference TRBV19 and TRBJ2-2 for the parts outside the CDR3, the full variable domain is DGGITQSPKYLFRKEGQNVTLSCEQNLNHDAMYWYRQDPGQGLRLIYYSQIVNDFQKGDIAEGYSVSREKKESFPLTVTSAQKNPTAFYLCASSIRGATGELFFGEGSRLTVL.

V is TRBV2 and J is TRBJ2-1, with 9 bases fitting TRBD1. The CDR3 consists of 14 residues. The V segment lost 6 bases and the J segment 2 bases; nucleotides outside the gene matches: 2. From germline, CDR1 is SNHLY and CDR2 FYNNEI. Here the CDR3 reads CASRTGGAYNEQFF. CDR3 coding DNA: TGTGCCAGCAGAACAGGGGGCGCCTACAATGAGCAGTTCTTC.

The rearrangement links TRBV28 to TRBJ1-1, with 9 bases identical to TRBD1. V dropped 6 bases and J dropped 6; count of bases not matched to a gene: 8. Per the germline V gene, CDR1 is MDHEN and CDR2 is SYDVKM. This CDR3 has 14 residues. CDR3 loop: CASRRQGGRAEAFF. The CDR3 nucleotides read TGTGCCAGCAGAAGACAGGGGGGAAGGGCTGAAGCTTTCTTT. The full variable domain, rest sourced from reference TRBV28 and TRBJ1-1, is DVKVTQSSRYLVKRTGEKVFLECVQDMDHENMFWYRQDPGLGLRLIYFSYDVKMKEKGDIPEGYSVSREKKERFSLILESASTNQTSMYLCASRRQGGRAEAFFGQGTRLTVV.

The CDR3 nucleotides read TGTGCCGTTACGAGGTATAATTCACCCCTCCACTTT. This codes for CAVTRYNSPLHF. This chain connects TRBV28 to TRBJ1-6; D is undetermined. V gave up 11 bases and J gave up 4 bases, with 9 bases separating them. Germline V lookup: CDR1 MDHEN, CDR2 SYDVKM. CDR3 length equals 12 residues.

This clone appeared once. This rearrangement joins TRBV19 to TRBJ2-5; 10 nucleotides line up with TRBD2. The CDR3 is made up of 16 amino acids. The germline V gene has CDR1 LNHDA and CDR2 SQIVND (reference sequence). Unmatched junction bases numbered 7, after V lost 2 bases and J lost 4 bases. The CDR3 DNA sequence: TGTGCCAGTAGTATAAATGGAGCGGGGGGGACAGAGACCCAGTACTTC. This gives the protein CASSINGAGGTETQYF.

The V gene is TRBV3-1 (or the pseudogene TRBV3-2), the J gene TRBJ2-2; 11 bases fit TRBD2. The CDR3 length is 17 residues. CDR1 and CDR2 (germline): LGHDT, YNNKEL (reference sequence). V lost 0 bases, J lost 4 bases, and 4 bases stayed unmatched. CDR3 nucleotides: TGTGCCAGCAGCCAAGATCCGACTAGCGGGGCCACCGGGGAGCTGTTTTTT. Translated, it gives CASSQDPTSGATGELFF.

This chain uses TRBV6-5 with TRBJ1-2; TRBD1 agrees at 12 bases. V shed 8 bases and J 2 bases; nucleotides not matched to a gene: 0. The CDR3 consists of 13 residues. CDR1 and CDR2 from the germline V gene are MNHEY and SVGAGI. The CDR3 sequence: CASGTGGNYGYTF. In DNA, the CDR3 is TGTGCCAGCGGGACAGGGGGCAACTATGGCTACACCTTC.

V gene TRBV4-2 combines with J gene TRBJ2-5; TRBD2 is a possible D gene (5 bases). Germline V lookup: CDR1 LGHNA, CDR2 YNFKEQ. The CDR3 totals 15 residues. V was trimmed by 0 bases and J by 5 bases, leaving 13 bases between them. CDR3 in DNA: TGTGCCAGCAGCCAAGATCGGACTGACGGGGAGACCCAGTACTTC. This translates into CASSQDRTDGETQYF.

The gene calls are TRBV7-3 and TRBJ1-1; tentative D call: TRBD1 (6 bases). V was clipped by 3 bases and J by 1 base, with 12 bases between them. CDR1 and CDR2 (germline): SGHTA, FQGTGA. The CDR3 is 15 residues long. This CDR3 is CASSLAGATNTEAFF. In nucleotides, the CDR3 is TGTGCCAGCAGCTTGGCGGGGGCCACGAACACTGAAGCTTTCTTT.

V gene TRBV5-6 combines with J gene TRBJ1-2, with 9 bases that match TRBD1. J was trimmed by 4 bases and V by 1 base; bases with no gene match: 8. This CDR3 contains 16 residues. The germline CDR1 and CDR2 sequences are SGHDT and YYEEEE. The DNA of the CDR3 is TGTGCCAGCAGCTTGTTTGGACAGGGGCCGGTCTATGGCTACACCTTC. Translation gives CASSLFGQGPVYGYTF.